These 21 T cell receptor beta chains came from one sample sequenced in a study of identical twins. TCRdb used MiXCR to reprocess the 5' RACE reads, holding one entry per CDR3 protein. The table shows around 230,000 distinct CDR3 sequences, with 5.5% to 7.5% occurring only once. The same data also contributed to another study, on T cells expressing NK-cell markers.

Sequencing used CD8+ T cells sorted from blood. Receptors were obtained from a young woman in good health.

This clonotype has at least ten counts. The gene calls are TRBV10-2 and TRBJ1-6, with D hard to call. This CDR3 spans 14 amino acids. CDR1 and CDR2 from the germline V gene are WSHSY and SAAADI. Trimming stripped 5 bases from V and 7 bases from J, with 12 bases between. CDR3 amino acids: CASSTGFQNSPLHF. The CDR3 DNA reads as TGCGCCAGCAGTACCGGGTTCCAAAATTCACCCCTCCACTTT.

Only a few counts were recorded for this clonotype. This chain links TRBV6-6 with TRBJ2-1; possible D gene TRBD1, 5 bases. From germline, CDR1 is MNHNY and CDR2 SVGAGI (reference sequence). The CDR3 covers 13 residues. V dropped 6 bases and J dropped 8 bases, with 14 bases sitting between them. The CDR3 loop reads CASRRLTRDEQFF. Written as DNA, the CDR3 is TGTGCCAGCAGACGCCTGACCAGGGATGAGCAGTTCTTC.

This clonotype was recorded many times. V usage is TRBV4-3 and J usage is TRBJ2-1; 7 nucleotides agree with TRBD2. The length of the CDR3 is 13 residues. Germline V gives CDR1 LGHNA, CDR2 YSLEER. J was trimmed by 8 bases and V by 5 bases; bases with no gene match: 6. The CDR3 protein is CASSWEGTDEQFF. The DNA for the CDR3 is TGCGCCAGCAGCTGGGAGGGCACGGATGAGCAGTTCTTC.

With respect to this clonotype: The junction does not match germline at one end; this may be a read error. The gene calls are TRBV7-9 and TRBJ1-1; D call uncertain. Germline V gives CDR1 SEHNR, CDR2 FQNEAQ (reference sequence). The CDR3 consists of 13 residues. DNA for the CDR3: TGTGCCAGCAGCTTTGACACGAACACTGGAGCTTTCTTT. Residues: CASSFDTNTGAFF.

The J gene is TRBJ2-1, the V gene TRBV27; no firm D call. Trimming pared 5 bases from V and 6 bases from J, leaving 11 bases between. The germline V gene encodes CDR1 MNHEY and CDR2 SMNVEV (reference sequence). The length of the CDR3 is 13 residues. The CDR3 reads CASSRARANEQFF. The CDR3 region has the DNA TGTGCCAGCAGTCGTGCCCGGGCCAATGAGCAGTTCTTC.

The chain couples TRBV7-9 to TRBJ1-5; D remains ambiguous. The length of the CDR3 is 14 residues. The germline V gene encodes CDR1 SEHNR and CDR2 FQNEAQ (reference sequence). Trimming took off 5 bases at V and 0 bases at J, with 8 bases between the two ends. CDR3 DNA sequence: TGTGCCAGCAGCGGGGATTATAGCAATCAGCCCCAGCATTTT. This encodes CASSGDYSNQPQHF. The full variable domain, with the rest looked up from reference TRBV7-9 and TRBJ1-5, is DTGVSQNPRHKITKRGQNVTFRCDPISEHNRLYWYRQTLGQGPEFLTYFQNEAQLEKSRLLSDRFSAERPKGSFSTLEIQRTEQGDSAMYLCASSGDYSNQPQHFGDGTRLSIL.

This clonotype was recorded many times. V usage is TRBV12-3 or TRBV12-4 and J usage is TRBJ2-3; 8 nucleotides match TRBD2. Trimming at V came to 4 bases and at J to 2 bases, leaving 8 bases not matched to a gene. The CDR3 has 16 amino acids. CDR3 protein: CASSSGTSRDTDTQYF. The CDR3 nucleotides are TGTGCCAGCAGTTCCGGGACTAGTAGAGACACAGATACGCAGTATTTT.

The table lists this clonotype with a few counts. The chain joins TRBV29-1 to TRBJ2-1, with D perhaps TRBD1 (5 bases). Germline-derived CDR1 and CDR2 are SQVTM and ANQGSEA. V was clipped by 0 bases and J by 15 bases, with 12 bases between them. The CDR3 consists of 11 residues. CDR3 DNA sequence: TGCAGCGTTGAAGATCGCACAGGTCCGTTCTTC. As protein: CSVEDRTGPFF.

The chain carries TRBV5-1 and TRBJ2-1; D possibly uses TRBD1 or TRBD2 (5 bases each). The CDR3 is made up of 11 amino acids. Germline V gene lookup returns CDR1 SGHRS and CDR2 YFSETQ. V dropped 5 bases and J dropped 10 bases, with 10 bases sitting between them. This CDR3 reads CASRGVGEQFF. The CDR3 region has the DNA TGCGCCAGCAGGGGGGTCGGGGAGCAGTTCTTC.

This sequence joins TRBV7-6 and TRBJ2-2; D remains ambiguous. Germline CDR1 SGHVS, CDR2 FNYEAQ. Trimming shortened V by 3 bases and J by 0 bases, and 14 bases separated the two germline ends. The CDR3 length is 17 residues. The CDR3 region has the DNA TGTGCCAGCAGCTTCGCCCAAACTCAGCCGAACACCGGGGAGCTGTTTTTT. It codes for CASSFAQTQPNTGELFF.

This chain joins TRBV20-1 and TRBJ2-1; no clear D gene. Germline CDR1 reads DFQATT; CDR2 reads SNEGSKA (reference sequence). The CDR3 has 11 amino acids. The CDR3 region has the DNA TGCAGAGCAACCTCCTACAATGAGCAGTTCTTC. Translated: CRATSYNEQFF.

This clonotype was seen ten or more times. The gene calls are TRBV9 and TRBJ2-3; D is ambiguous. The CDR3 runs 11 residues. Germline CDR1 reads SGDLS; CDR2 reads YYNGEE. Trimming shortened V by 2 bases and J by 6 bases, and 4 bases separated the two germline ends. CDR3 amino acids: CASSVGDTQYF. The CDR3 DNA follows: TGTGCCAGCAGCGTCGGGGATACGCAGTATTTT.

In its sample, this clonotype was seen many times. The rearrangement joins TRBV29-1 to TRBJ1-3; D is ambiguous. The CDR3 runs 11 residues. From germline, CDR1 is SQVTM and CDR2 ANQGSEA. V dropped 4 bases and J dropped 5 bases, with 6 bases sitting between them. CDR3 DNA sequence: TGCAGCGTTGCCAGGCGAAACACCATATATTTT. This gives the protein CSVARRNTIYF.

This clonotype was recorded a few times. The chain joins TRBV29-1 to TRBJ2-1; TRBD2 matches 14 bases. Trimming at V came to 4 bases and at J to 3 bases, leaving 5 bases not matched to a gene. Per the germline V gene, CDR1 is SQVTM and CDR2 is ANQGSEA. The CDR3 runs 16 residues. The CDR3 is CSVGGTSGSSYNEQFF. DNA for the CDR3: TGCAGCGTTGGCGGGACTAGCGGGAGTAGCTACAATGAGCAGTTCTTC.

V and J are TRBV20-1 and TRBJ2-3; D possibly corresponds to TRBD2 (6 bases). Per germline, CDR1 DFQATT and CDR2 SNEGSKA (reference sequence). V was clipped by 6 bases and J by 1 base, with 17 bases between them. This CDR3 is built from 15 residues. The CDR3 reads CSAGGAAIRTDTQYF. The CDR3, as DNA: TGCAGTGCGGGCGGGGCAGCAATACGCACAGATACGCAGTATTTT.

The chain joins TRBV4-3 to TRBJ2-2; D may be TRBD1 or TRBD2 (6 bases each). Germline CDR1 and CDR2: LGHNA and YSLEER. This CDR3 spans 20 amino acids. Trimming removed 0 bases from V and 2 bases from J, with 22 bases in between. CDR3 nucleotides: TGCGCCAGCAGCCAAGATGGGGGCTTAACGGGAGCGTATAACACCGGGGAGCTGTTTTTT. Residues: CASSQDGGLTGAYNTGELFF.

DNA for the CDR3: TGTGCCAGCAGTTTCATTCCCCCCGGGGAGCTGTTTTTT. This encodes CASSFIPPGELFF. V is TRBV12-3 or TRBV12-4 and J is TRBJ2-2; D not certain. V gave up 3 bases and J gave up 6 bases, with 8 bases separating them. The CDR3 extends over 13 amino acids.

There are many counts of this clonotype. The chain combines TRBV6-1 with TRBJ1-4, with 7 nucleotides matching TRBD1. This CDR3 contains 12 residues. Losses at the gene ends were 11 bases for V and 6 bases for J; bases not matched to a gene: 6. The germline gives CDR1 MNHNS, CDR2 SASEGT. The CDR3 coding sequence is TGTGCCGCAAGGGGGCTCGATGAAAAACTGTTTTTT. This gives the protein CAARGLDEKLFF.

There are many counts of this clonotype. The chain combines TRBV27 with TRBJ2-3, with D possibly called TRBD1 or TRBD2 (6 bases each). The CDR3 covers 15 residues. CDR1 is MNHEY, CDR2 SMNVEV, per germline (reference sequence). Trimming removed 1 base from V and 2 bases from J, with 10 bases in between. This CDR3 reads CASSLLGGPTDTQYF. CDR3 in DNA: TGTGCCAGCAGTTTATTGGGGGGCCCCACAGATACGCAGTATTTT.

There are many counts of this clonotype. The chain combines TRBV7-9 with TRBJ2-1; 11 nucleotides align to TRBD1. The CDR3 is made up of 14 amino acids. V trimming: 6 bases; J trimming: 7 bases; junction bases outside the gene matches: 5. CDR1 is SEHNR and CDR2 is FQNEAQ in the germline V gene (reference sequence). DNA for the CDR3: TGTGCCAGCAGTCAAGGACAGGGGGCGAATGAGCAGTTCTTC. Translating it yields CASSQGQGANEQFF.

The V gene is TRBV5-1, the J gene TRBJ2-2; D ambiguous. Germline V gene data show CDR1 as SGHRS and CDR2 as YFSETQ. The CDR3 length is 15 residues. V lost 2 bases and J lost 3, with 11 bases in between. The CDR3 is CASSFEREYTGELFF. The CDR3 nucleotides read TGCGCCAGCAGCTTCGAACGAGAGTACACCGGGGAGCTGTTTTTT.